This entry is about one T cell receptor (beta chain). This clonotype was seen a handful of times. This clone's antigen is unknown. No base qualities exist here, and no much larger clone lies one base off it. The sample comes from a study of T cells in Graves' hyperthyroidism and ophthalmopathy (dated by TCRdb to between 2018 and 2021). For the wider study: Peripheral blood samples were taken at initial diagnosis, before any treatment was given. To identify TCR V-J signatures that set the groups apart, the researchers used a discovery cohort of 100 patients, made up of 40 to 45 with Graves' ophthalmopathy and some 60 with stable Graves' hyperthyroidism. An independent validation cohort of under 20 hyperthyroidism patients and approximately 15 patients who later progressed to ophthalmopathy tested prospective prediction of ophthalmopathy. The 100 discovery patients were randomly split 7:3 into training and test sets. The study also compared thyroid tissue and blood T-cell repertoires from about 6 Graves' hyperthyroidism patients. Once sampling was done, hyperthyroidism patients were given methimazole at a starting dose of 30 mg daily, whereas ophthalmopathy patients were given high-dose intravenous methylprednisolone. The paper reports TCR Vbeta CDR3 sequencing of approximately 130 peripheral blood samples: approximately 41 ophthalmopathy, fewer than 85 hyperthyroidism and 17 progressor patients.

The research as a whole found: Ophthalmopathy was separated from stable hyperthyroidism by a 13 V-J signature model, with over 85% sensitivity and 81% to 83% specificity obtained in cross-validation and 80%/75% obtained in testing. Most expanded thyroid clonotypes (frequency above 0.001) were also detected in blood, suggesting blood repertoires may reflect thyroid immune responses. During validation, the model predicted progression to ophthalmopathy a median of around 7 months ahead of onset, with almost 71% sensitivity and less than 85% specificity. Sample size was not statistically predetermined, and investigators were not blinded to group allocation.

V was cut back by 4 bases and J by 5 bases, leaving a gap of 11 bases between them. The CDR3 has 13 amino acids, counting the end cysteine and phenylalanine. The DNA shown is the 39-base CDR3, in frame from base 1. CDR1 and CDR2 are drawn from the germline V gene (reference sequence): GTSNPN, SVGIG. TCR beta CDR3 regions were amplified from RNA transcripts. The first round of RT-PCR for the TCR CDR3 was performed with the HTBI primer set and the Qiagen OneStep RT-PCR kit. Libraries were constructed in a second round of multiplex PCR, after which size selection and purification were performed. Sequencing of the libraries was done on an Illumina HiSeq2000 using paired-end 100 bp reads. Regarding the original processing steps: SOAPnuke was used to process the raw data, with reads discarded if the reads contained adapters or uncalled bases, had a mean Phred below 15, or lacked an exact constant-primer or identifier match. High-quality paired reads were merged with COPE v1.2.5, and unique nucleotide sequences were defined as clonotypes. MiTCR v1.1 was used to align the clonotypes against IMGT TRBV, TRBD and TRBJ reference segments. Only V-J combinations with frequency above 0.0001, covering 99.2% of repertoires, were analysed. The TCS score was defined as the ratio of F50 (clonal expansion) to E x V (chaos), calculated using BLOSUM62-based TCRdist between CDR3 peptides within each V-J. Welch's t-statistics and random forest reduced 500 to 650 V-J features to 13, which were used in a naive Bayes classifier (R e1071). TCRdb ran its own pipeline on the public reads, namely fastp trimming at Q25 and MiXCR clone calling, and kept in-frame beta chains. Rows are unified per CDR3 protein, each entry keeping the most common DNA and genes. The V and J calls, along with clone size, are taken from TCRdb and not from the paper's own processing. This sample holds roughly 300,000 distinct CDR3 sequences; roughly a fifth were observed only once. Together, the top ten hold around 50% of the sample.

Graves' hyperthyroidism was defined as stable when no progression to ophthalmopathy occurred over 18 months of follow-up. The hyperthyroidism patients were between 18 and 65 years old and newly diagnosed, with a disease duration of less than 2 months. Patients with uncontrolled infections, other autoimmune diseases, pregnancy or lactation were excluded. Diagnoses were established on the basis of clinical symptoms, serum thyroxine and TRAb, thyroid ultrasound, and orbital computed tomography. PBMCs were separated from approximately 10 ml of fresh peripheral blood using Ficoll-Paque density gradient centrifugation. Trizol reagent was used to extract total RNA, and RNA quality was then checked on an Agilent 2100 Bioanalyzer.

The receptor comes from a woman aged 45-65 years with Graves' hyperthyroidism. The rearranged segments are TRBV30 and TRBJ2-2; the D gene is perhaps TRBD1, from 6 matching bases. The sequenced sample was blood. The encoded CDR3 is CAWKQGRTGELFF. The DNA sequence is given as TGTGCCTGGAAACAGGGTCGTACCGGGGAGCTGTTTTTT.